These 20 T cell receptor beta chains originate from one sample sequenced in a study of blood T cell repertoires in COVID-19. Some clones are missing from TCRdb's copy, which holds only in-frame ones; the method was immunoSEQ multiplex PCR. The sample has under 350,000 clones; almost 85% are singletons. The material sequenced was peripheral blood. Receptors were obtained from a human donor in a cohort sampled during active COVID-19.

V gene TRBV7-3 combines with J gene TRBJ1-1; 7 bases are a match to TRBD1. Germline V CDR1 and CDR2: SGHTA, FQGTGA. V lost 1 base to trimming and J lost 8 bases; unmatched junction nucleotides: 7. The CDR3 is 14 amino acids. CDR3 DNA: TGTGCCAGCAGCTTAAGGGTACAGGGGCCAGAAGCTTTCTTT. The encoded protein is CASSLRVQGPEAFF.

J is TRBJ2-1 and V is TRBV4-1; tentatively, D is TRBD2 (5 bases). This CDR3 comprises 16 residues. CDR1 MGHRA and CDR2 YSYEKL come from the germline V gene. Trimming took 3 bases from V and 0 from J, leaving 12 bases between them. The CDR3 coding sequence is TGCGCCAGCAGCCAGCCAACCCGGGGCTCCTACAATGAGCAGTTCTTC. It translates to CASSQPTRGSYNEQFF.

The chain recombines TRBV6-5 with TRBJ1-4, with 7 positions matching TRBD1. In germline, CDR1 is MNHEY, CDR2 SVGAGI. J lost 8 bases, V lost 4 bases, and 7 bases had no gene match. The CDR3 has 14 residues. The CDR3 is CASSSGGLAEKLFF. In DNA form, the CDR3 reads TGTGCCAGCAGTTCAGGGGGGTTGGCGGAAAAACTGTTTTTT.

This chain uses TRBV28 with TRBJ1-2, with 9 bases identical to TRBD1. With V trimmed by 6 bases and J by 5 bases, 10 bases remained unmatched. Germline V CDR1 and CDR2: MDHEN, SYDVKM. This CDR3 has 15 residues. The CDR3 region is CASSQSGTGWYGYTF. CDR3 nucleotides: TGTGCCAGCAGCCAATCCGGGACAGGGTGGTATGGCTACACCTTC.

The genes are TRBV2 and TRBJ2-1, with D possibly TRBD1 on 5 matching bases. This CDR3 is 13 amino acids long. Per germline, CDR1 SNHLY and CDR2 FYNNEI. V was cut by 1 base and J by 8 bases, with 9 bases left in between. In DNA, the CDR3 is TGTGCCAGCAGTGAAGTAAGGGGTGATGAGCAGTTCTTC. Amino acid sequence: CASSEVRGDEQFF.

The V gene is TRBV11-2, the J gene TRBJ1-2, with D perhaps TRBD1 (6 bases). V was trimmed by 5 bases and J by 1 base, leaving 14 bases between them. The CDR3 is 15 amino acids. Per the germline V gene, CDR1 is SGHAT and CDR2 is FQNNGV. CDR3 in DNA: TGTGCCAGCAGCCCAGGGGTAGGGATTAACTATGGCTACACCTTC. Translating gives CASSPGVGINYGYTF.

V gene TRBV18 combines with J gene TRBJ2-4, with 9 bases lining up with TRBD1. The CDR3 is 16 amino acids. CDR1 is KGHSH, CDR2 LQKENI, per germline. Germline trimming cut 6 bases from V and 7 bases from J; bases unmatched to any gene: 13. CDR3 region: CASSLGTGRGWNIQYF. The CDR3 nucleotides are TGTGCCAGCTCCCTCGGGACAGGGAGGGGATGGAACATTCAGTACTTC.

This clone was seen a handful of times. The V gene is TRBV4-2, the J gene TRBJ1-3, with a tentative D call TRBD1 (5 bases). The CDR3 has 15 amino acids. V gave up 1 base and J gave up 0 bases, with 7 bases separating them. In germline, CDR1 is LGHNA, CDR2 YNFKEQ. In DNA form, the CDR3 reads TGTGCCAGCAGCCAAGGTGACAGCTCTGGAAACACCATATATTTT. Translation: CASSQGDSSGNTIYF.

V and J are TRBV7-3 and TRBJ2-1; 10 bases are shared with TRBD2. Germline CDR1 SGHTA, CDR2 FQGTGA. V lost 0 bases to trimming and J lost 8 bases; unmatched junction nucleotides: 10. The CDR3 length is 17 residues. CDR3 protein: CASSLTFERGGPDEQFF. The CDR3 DNA sequence: TGTGCCAGCAGCTTAACGTTTGAGCGGGGGGGCCCGGATGAGCAGTTCTTC.

The J gene is TRBJ1-2, the V gene TRBV19; TRBD1 might be the D (6 bases). CDR1 LNHDA and CDR2 SQIVND come from the germline V gene (reference sequence). V gave up 3 bases and J gave up 4 bases, with 15 bases separating them. There are 15 residues in the CDR3. CDR3 protein: CASSIADSGAYGYTF. The CDR3 bases are TGTGCCAGTAGTATCGCGGACAGTGGCGCCTATGGCTACACCTTC.

This clone has just a few counts. The chain is built from TRBV2 and TRBJ2-6, with a tentative D call TRBD1 (5 bases). V lost 4 bases and J lost 4, with 14 bases in between. CDR3 size: 16 residues. Germline CDR1 and CDR2: SNHLY and FYNNEI. Here the CDR3 reads CASSGQLLEGANVLTF. CDR3 nucleotide sequence: TGTGCCAGCAGTGGACAGCTTTTAGAAGGGGCCAACGTCCTGACTTTC.

This clone was recorded only once. The J gene is TRBJ2-3, the V gene TRBV9; tentatively, D is TRBD1 (5 bases). Trimming took 2 bases from V and 1 from J, leaving 17 bases between them. This CDR3 region has 17 residues. Germline-derived CDR1 and CDR2 are SGDLS and YYNGEE. As DNA, the CDR3 is TGTGCCAGCAGCGTGAATGAGTGGGGCCCCGGCACAGATACGCAGTATTTT. Residues: CASSVNEWGPGTDTQYF. Complete variable domain (other parts from reference TRBV9 and TRBJ2-3): DSGVTQTPKHLITATGQRVTLRCSPRSGDLSVYWYQQSLDQGLQFLIQYYNGEERAKGNILERFSAQQFPDLHSELNLSSLELGDSALYFCASSVNEWGPGTDTQYFGPGTRLTVL.

The chain carries TRBV9 and TRBJ2-5; a weak D match, TRBD2 (5 bases). Trimming removed 7 bases at V and 5 bases at J, with 21 bases between. Per germline, CDR1 SGDLS and CDR2 YYNGEE. The CDR3 spans 15 residues. CDR3 nucleotide sequence: TGTGCCAGCTCAGCGGAGGCCTTCCTATGGGAGACCCAGTACTTC. Translated: CASSAEAFLWETQYF.

CDR3 DNA: TGCGCCAGCGGTTCAGGGGCCGCCTCTGGAAACACCATATATTTT. This translates into CASGSGAASGNTIYF. This chain connects TRBV5-1 to TRBJ1-3; possible D gene TRBD1, 6 bases. V lost 7 bases, J lost 0 bases, and 14 bases lay in between. The CDR3 runs 15 residues. CDR1 is SGHRS and CDR2 is YFSETQ in the germline V gene.

The chain links TRBV30 to TRBJ1-5; D not certain. CDR1 and CDR2 from the germline V gene are GTSNPN and SVGIG (reference sequence). The CDR3 has 13 amino acids. Trimming removed 2 bases from V and 5 bases from J, with 10 bases in between. The CDR3 sequence is CAWSLRRDQPQHF. CDR3 DNA sequence: TGTGCCTGGAGTCTTAGACGGGATCAGCCCCAGCATTTT.

This clone was counted between two and nine times. The chain employs TRBV2 and TRBJ2-1; TRBD2 matches 8 bases. V dropped 6 bases and J dropped 8; count of bases not matched to a gene: 18. There are 17 residues in the CDR3. Germline loops: CDR1 SNHLY, CDR2 FYNNEI. For the CDR3, the DNA is TGTGCCAGCAGACGGGAGGGTTATAGGGGAGTTGCGGATGAGCAGTTCTTC. Its translation is CASRREGYRGVADEQFF.

J is TRBJ1-1 and V is TRBV29-1; 11 bases fit TRBD1. The CDR3 sequence is 16 residues long. V was pared by 4 bases and J by 3 bases, with 10 bases of the junction left unmatched. Germline V gene lookup returns CDR1 SQVTM and CDR2 ANQGSEA. DNA for the CDR3: TGCAGCGTTGGCGGGACAGGGGGGCAAAGGGACACTGAAGCTTTCTTT. Its protein product is CSVGGTGGQRDTEAFF.

This clone has a single count. The rearrangement links TRBV27 to TRBJ2-2; the D gene is possibly TRBD2 (6 bases). V lost 5 bases and J 4 bases, leaving 23 bases between the germline ends. Germline lookup yields CDR1 MNHEY and CDR2 SMNVEV (reference sequence). The CDR3 has 18 amino acids. This CDR3 is CASSMAGLSPLVTGELFF. Written as DNA, the CDR3 is TGTGCCAGCAGTATGGCGGGACTGAGCCCTCTGGTCACCGGGGAGCTGTTTTTT.

This clone was detected a few times. The J gene is TRBJ1-3, the V gene TRBV6-1; TRBD1 matches at 7 bases. V shed 0 bases, J shed 4 bases, and the junction held 3 bases outside the gene matches. This CDR3 has 15 amino acids. Germline V CDR1 and CDR2: MNHNS, SASEGT. The CDR3 reads CASSEAWTGGNTIYF. CDR3 nucleotide sequence: TGTGCCAGCAGTGAAGCTTGGACAGGAGGAAACACCATATATTTT.

V and J are TRBV18 and TRBJ2-5, with a possible D match to TRBD1 (6 bases). Germline V lookup: CDR1 KGHSH, CDR2 LQKENI. Trimming left V 6 bases short and J 1 base short, with 9 bases between. CDR3 length: 13 amino acids. DNA for the CDR3: TGTGCCAGCTCCGACAGGATCCAAGAGACCCAGTACTTC. Residues: CASSDRIQETQYF.